The 10 T cell receptor beta chains given below trace back to one sample, sequenced in a study of human T cells and chemical hapten exposure. TCRdb itself ran the RACE reads through MiXCR, one entry per CDR3 protein. Of some 110,000 distinct CDR3 sequences listed, roughly 12% are singletons. Time point given: patch test 3, about 24 weeks after DPC sensitization. The treatment denotes: therapeutic diphenylcyclopropenone sensitization with weekly scalp DPC. This sample comprised whole blood, obtained in connection with sensitization to the hapten diphenylcyclopropenone (DPC). These receptors originate from a woman aged 45-65 years with alopecia areata. Some clones in this sample may be carry-over from other donors' samples.

This clonotype was counted only a few times. The chain is built from TRBV2 and TRBJ2-4; 8 positions agree with TRBD1. Trimming cost V 6 bases and J 9 bases; bases outside gene matches: 10. Germline V gives CDR1 SNHLY, CDR2 FYNNEI. The CDR3 has 14 amino acids. Here the CDR3 reads CASRIGTGNSIQYF. Written as DNA, the CDR3 is TGTGCCAGCAGGATCGGGACAGGCAATAGCATTCAGTACTTC.

This chain connects TRBV12-3 or TRBV12-4 to TRBJ2-6; a possible D gene is TRBD2 (5 bases). Trimming stripped 5 bases from V and 3 bases from J, with 14 bases between. The CDR3 loop spans 16 amino acids. The CDR3 loop is CASSAERNLGANVLTF. The CDR3 DNA follows: TGTGCCAGCAGTGCCGAGCGGAATCTTGGGGCCAACGTCCTGACTTTC.

The J gene is TRBJ1-5, the V gene TRBV4-3; D is undetermined. Germline assignment: CDR1 LGHNA and CDR2 YSLEER. The CDR3 length is 15 residues. Trimming cost V 1 base and J 3 bases, with 10 bases left between them. CDR3 bases: TGCGCCAGCAGCCAAGGACTCCTGAACAATCAGCCCCAGCATTTT. Its protein is CASSQGLLNNQPQHF.

This chain joins TRBV28 and TRBJ2-3; 7 bases line up with TRBD2. Looked up from germline, CDR1 is MDHEN and CDR2 is SYDVKM. The ends lost 5 bases at V and 0 bases at J; junction bases unmatched: 11. The CDR3 sequence is 17 residues long. The CDR3, as DNA: TGTGCCAGCAGTCCCGGGACTACCGGCCCCAGCACAGATACGCAGTATTTT. The encoded protein is CASSPGTTGPSTDTQYF.

This clonotype was detected a few times. The chain recombines TRBV12-5 with TRBJ1-4, with D unclear. Germline V gives CDR1 LGHNT, CDR2 FRNRAP. The CDR3 sequence is 13 residues long. Trimming took 0 bases from V and 8 from J, leaving 7 bases between them. The chain's CDR3 is CASGLVADEKLFF. CDR3 bases: TGTGCTAGTGGTTTGGTGGCGGACGAAAAACTGTTTTTT.

This clonotype has only a few counts. The J gene is TRBJ1-5, the V gene TRBV5-8; TRBD1 matches 9 bases. The CDR3 loop spans 14 amino acids. Germline trimming cut 3 bases from V and 5 bases from J; bases unmatched to any gene: 3. CDR1 and CDR2 from the germline V gene are SGHTS and YDEGEE. CDR3 loop: CASSWGQGYQPQHF. The CDR3 nucleotides read TGTGCCAGCAGCTGGGGACAGGGATATCAGCCCCAGCATTTT.

The chain has TRBV3-1 and TRBJ1-3, with 7 bases that match TRBD1. The V segment lost 5 bases and the J segment 5 bases; nucleotides outside the gene matches: 12. The CDR3 is made up of 16 amino acids. In germline, CDR1 is LGHDT, CDR2 YNNKEL (reference sequence). The CDR3 spells CASSEGGPGGRNTIYF. Here the CDR3 DNA reads TGTGCCAGCAGCGAAGGAGGGCCAGGGGGTAGAAACACCATATATTTT.

This clonotype was counted a few times. The V and J genes are TRBV6-5 and TRBJ2-7; D might be TRBD1 or TRBD2, each matching 6 bases. This CDR3 has 15 amino acids. Germline values: CDR1 MNHEY, CDR2 SVGAGI. The V gene lost 1 base and the J gene lost 4 bases, with 14 bases spanning the gap. The CDR3 loop is CASSYYTGAGYEQYF. The CDR3 region has the DNA TGTGCCAGCAGTTACTATACGGGGGCAGGTTACGAGCAGTACTTC.

The sample holds a few counts of this clonotype. The CDR3 spells CASTAGTASNQPQHF. The CDR3 bases are TGCGCCAGCACAGCCGGGACCGCCAGCAATCAGCCCCAGCATTTT. The V call is TRBV10-2, the J call TRBJ1-5; possibly TRBD1 for D (5 bases). Germline assignment: CDR1 WSHSY and CDR2 SAAADI. Trimming removed 7 bases from V and 1 base from J, with 14 bases in between. CDR3 length: 15 amino acids.

The gene calls are TRBV7-8 and TRBJ1-1; D might be TRBD1 (6 bases). The V end was cut by 0 bases, the J end by 0 bases, with 14 bases between. CDR1 and CDR2 (germline): SGHVS, FQNEAQ. This CDR3 has 17 amino acids. This chain's CDR3 is CASSLAYLGAMNTEAFF. CDR3 nucleotides: TGTGCCAGCAGCTTAGCGTATCTGGGGGCCATGAACACTGAAGCTTTCTTT. Variable domain in full (rest from reference TRBV7-8 and TRBJ1-1): GAGVSQSPRYKVAKRGQDVALRCDPISGHVSLFWYQQALGQGPEFLTYFQNEAQLDKSGLPSDRFFAERPEGSVSTLKIQRTQQEDSAVYLCASSLAYLGAMNTEAFFGQGTRLTVV.